This T cell receptor beta chain was identified during a study of PD-L1 blockade in urothelial cancer. Time point defined: pretreatment peripheral blood. The assay was immunoSEQ multiplex PCR, and TCRdb's table has in-frame clones only and misses some. The sample has some 71,000 clones, around 87% seen once. The specimen comprised PBMCs, sampled around atezolizumab (anti-PD-L1) treatment. The TCR was taken from a man between 60 and 75 years old with urothelial cancer.

CDR3 residues: CASTPSGGAGDTQYF. The CDR3 region has the DNA TGTGCCAGCACCCCTAGCGGGGGGGCAGGGGATACGCAGTATTTT. The genes are TRBV5-6 and TRBJ2-3; 12 bases are shared with TRBD2. Germline V gene sequence: CDR1 SGHDT, CDR2 YYEEEE. Losses at the gene ends were 6 bases for V and 6 bases for J; bases not matched to a gene: 8. The CDR3 consists of 15 residues. Full variable domain (remainder filled in from reference TRBV5-6 and TRBJ2-3): DAGVTQSPTHLIKTRGQQVTLRCSPKSGHDTVSWYQQALGQGPQFIFQYYEEEERQRGNFPDRFSGHQFPNYSSELNVNALLLGDSALYLCASTPSGGAGDTQYFGPGTRLTVL.